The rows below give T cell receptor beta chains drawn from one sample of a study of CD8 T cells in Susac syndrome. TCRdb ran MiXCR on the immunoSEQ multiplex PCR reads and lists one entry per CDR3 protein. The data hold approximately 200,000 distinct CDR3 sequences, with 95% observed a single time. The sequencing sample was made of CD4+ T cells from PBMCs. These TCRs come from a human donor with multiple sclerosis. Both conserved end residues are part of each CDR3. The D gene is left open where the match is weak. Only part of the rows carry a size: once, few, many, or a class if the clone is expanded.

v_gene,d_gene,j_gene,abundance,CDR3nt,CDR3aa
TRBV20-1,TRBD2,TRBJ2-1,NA,TGCAGTGCGCAGCGGGGGGCGGTCGTTTATGAGCAGTTCTTC,CSAQRGAVVYEQFF
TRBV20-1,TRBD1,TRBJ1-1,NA,TGCAGTGCTAGCGCCGGGACAGTTAACACTGAAGCTTTCTTT,CSASAGTVNTEAFF
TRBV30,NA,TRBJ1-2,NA,TGTGCCTGGACTGGCGGGGGCTATGGCTACACCTTC,CAWTGGGYGYTF
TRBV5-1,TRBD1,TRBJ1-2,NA,TGCGCCACCGGAGCGCTTGGGACAGGCGAGGATGGCTACACCTTC,CATGALGTGEDGYTF
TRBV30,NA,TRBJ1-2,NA,TGTGCCTGGAGTGTAGCGGTCTATGGCTACACCTTC,CAWSVAVYGYTF
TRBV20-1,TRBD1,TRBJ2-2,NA,TGCAGTGCTTGGCGCAGGGGGTTCACCGGGGAGCTGTTTTTT,CSAWRRGFTGELFF
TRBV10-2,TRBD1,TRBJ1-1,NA,TGCGCCAGCAGGGGACAGGGAAATGCTGAAGCTTTCTTT,CASRGQGNAEAFF
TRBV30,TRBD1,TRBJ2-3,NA,TGTGCCTGGAGTAGAAATAGAGCCGGGACAGGAAACGGATGGCCGCAGTATTTT,CAWSRNRAGTGNGWPQYF
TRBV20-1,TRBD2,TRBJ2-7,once,TGCAGTGCTTCGACCGGGACTAGCGGGGGTGACATCTACGAGCAGTACTTC,CSASTGTSGGDIYEQYF
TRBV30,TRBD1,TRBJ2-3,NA,TGTGCCTGGACTCCAGGGGGCAATACGCAGTATTTT,CAWTPGGNTQYF
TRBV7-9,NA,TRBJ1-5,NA,TGTGCCAGCAGCACCGGCGGCAGGGATCAGCCCCAGCATTTT,CASSTGGRDQPQHF
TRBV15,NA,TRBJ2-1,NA,TGTGCCACCAGCAGAGATCTGGCAGGGGCCAGCGAGCAGTTCTTC,CATSRDLAGASEQFF
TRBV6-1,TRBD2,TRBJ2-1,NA,TGTGCCAGCACCCCGTGGGGGGACTACCCCAATGAGCAGTTCTTC,CASTPWGDYPNEQFF
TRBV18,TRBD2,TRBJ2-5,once,TGTGCCAGCTCACCGGACGTGCCGCGGGGGGGCTCTGGGACCCAGTACTTC,CASSPDVPRGGSGTQYF
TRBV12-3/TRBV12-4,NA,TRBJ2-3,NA,TGTGCCAGCAGTTCCTCCGGGACACTAATCACAGATACGCAGTATTTT,CASSSSGTLITDTQYF
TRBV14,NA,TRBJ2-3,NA,TGTGCCAGCAGCCAAGGACTAGTGCGGGGCGGATATACGCAGTATTTT,CASSQGLVRGGYTQYF
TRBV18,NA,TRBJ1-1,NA,TGTGCCAGCTCAGACCAAGGCCAAAACACTGAAGCTTTCTTT,CASSDQGQNTEAFF
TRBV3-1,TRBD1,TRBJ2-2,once,TGTGCCAGCAGCCGAGGACAGGGATACACCGGGGAGCTGTTTTTT,CASSRGQGYTGELFF
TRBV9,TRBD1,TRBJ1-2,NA,TGTGCCAGCAGCGTGGGGGACAGTATTGACTATGGCTACACCTTC,CASSVGDSIDYGYTF
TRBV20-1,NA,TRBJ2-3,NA,TGCAGTGCTAGTGATTCGTCTGAGTACACAGATACGCAGTATTTT,CSASDSSEYTDTQYF
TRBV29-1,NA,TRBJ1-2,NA,TGCAGCGTTGAAACTACCGGTCACTACACCTTC,CSVETTGHYTF
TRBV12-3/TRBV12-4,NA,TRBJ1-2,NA,TGTGCCAGCAGCCCCCTAGGGGGTCTGGGCTACACCTTC,CASSPLGGLGYTF
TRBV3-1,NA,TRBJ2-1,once,TGTGCCAGCAGCCAAGGTGATTATCAGCAGTTCTTC,CASSQGDYQQFF
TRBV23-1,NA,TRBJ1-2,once,TGCGCCAGCAGTCGAGAGGACCTCAACTATGGCTACACCTTC,CASSREDLNYGYTF
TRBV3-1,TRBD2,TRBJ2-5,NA,TGTGCCAGCAGCCAAGTTAGGACTAGCGGTTCCCAGTACTTC,CASSQVRTSGSQYF
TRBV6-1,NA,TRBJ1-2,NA,TGTGCCAGCAGGAAGAGCTACGGGACGGCGGTTGGCTACACCTTC,CASRKSYGTAVGYTF
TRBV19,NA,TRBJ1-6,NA,TGTGCCAGTAGTATGGTGCAGGAGAATTCACCCCTCCACTTT,CASSMVQENSPLHF
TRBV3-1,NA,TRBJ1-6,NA,TGTGCCAGCAGCCAAGAGAGGATCAATAATTCACCCCTCCACTTT,CASSQERINNSPLHF
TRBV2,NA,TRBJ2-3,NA,TGTGCCAGCGAGGGGCCAGATACGCAGTATTTT,CASEGPDTQYF
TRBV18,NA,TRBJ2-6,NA,TGTGCCAGCTCACCTCGGGAGAGCTCTGGGGCCAACGTCCTGACTTTC,CASSPRESSGANVLTF
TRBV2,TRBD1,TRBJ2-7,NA,TGTGCCATCCCGGGACAGGGTCGATACGAGCAGTACTTC,CAIPGQGRYEQYF
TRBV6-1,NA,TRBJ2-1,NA,TGTGCCAGCAGTGAAGCGTTTGGTAGGGGGACGGATGAGCAGTTCTTC,CASSEAFGRGTDEQFF
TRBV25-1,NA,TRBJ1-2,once,TGTGCCACCAGCACTAATGTGCTCGTTGGCTACACCTTC,CATSTNVLVGYTF
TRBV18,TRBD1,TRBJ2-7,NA,TGTGCCAGCTCACCATTGCGACAGGGGAACGAGCAGTACTTC,CASSPLRQGNEQYF
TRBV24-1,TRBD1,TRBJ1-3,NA,TGCCAGAACCTAACCGGGACAGCCTCTGGAAACACCATATATTTT,CQNLTGTASGNTIYF
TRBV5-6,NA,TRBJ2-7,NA,TGTGCCAGCAGCTCGATGACAGGGAGGTACGAGCAGTACTTC,CASSSMTGRYEQYF
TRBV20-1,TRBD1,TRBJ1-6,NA,TGCAGTGCTAGAGCCGGGACAGCCTATAATTCACCCCTCCACTTT,CSARAGTAYNSPLHF
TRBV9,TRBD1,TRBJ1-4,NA,TGTGCCAGCAGCGTAGGAGAACAGGGGGTTAATGAAAAACTGTTTTTT,CASSVGEQGVNEKLFF
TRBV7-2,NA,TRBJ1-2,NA,TGTGCCAGCAGCCCCCCCTACGGCGGGGGCTACACCTTC,CASSPPYGGGYTF
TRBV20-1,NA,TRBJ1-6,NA,TGCAGTGCTCTAGACAGGCGAAATTCACCCCTCCACTTT,CSALDRRNSPLHF
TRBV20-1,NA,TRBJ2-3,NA,TGCAGTGCTGCGGGGGCCCGTATGGGCACAGATACGCAGTATTTT,CSAAGARMGTDTQYF
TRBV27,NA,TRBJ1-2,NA,TGTGCCAGCAGGTACCGTCGACAGATTAACTATGGCTACACCTTC,CASRYRRQINYGYTF
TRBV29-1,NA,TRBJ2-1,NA,TGCAGCGTTGAAGATTCGGCGGGGTTGTACAATGAGCAGTTCTTC,CSVEDSAGLYNEQFF
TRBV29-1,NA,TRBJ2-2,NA,TGCAGCGTGGGTGGGGGCGAACAGACCGGGGAGCTGTTTTTT,CSVGGGEQTGELFF
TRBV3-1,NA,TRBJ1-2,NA,TGTGCCAGCAGCCTGAACAGCGCTAACTATGGCTACACCTTC,CASSLNSANYGYTF
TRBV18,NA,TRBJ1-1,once,TGTGCCAGCTCACCTTCGAAAAACACTGAAGCTTTCTTT,CASSPSKNTEAFF
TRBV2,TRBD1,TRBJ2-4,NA,TGTGCCAGCAGGGGGGACAGAACCAAAAACATTCAGTACTTC,CASRGDRTKNIQYF
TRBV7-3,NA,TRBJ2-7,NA,TGTGCCAGCAGCTTATCCGCCGGGGGAACTAATTATGAGCAGTACTTC,CASSLSAGGTNYEQYF
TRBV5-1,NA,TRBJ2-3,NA,TGCGCCAGCAGCTTGGCCGACGCTTCGGATACGCAGTATTTT,CASSLADASDTQYF
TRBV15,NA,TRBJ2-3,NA,TGTGCCACCAGCAGAGAGAGGGTAGATACGCAGTATTTT,CATSRERVDTQYF
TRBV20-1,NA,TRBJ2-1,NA,TGCAGTGCTGACCGCAAGGTCTACAATGAGCAGTTCTTC,CSADRKVYNEQFF
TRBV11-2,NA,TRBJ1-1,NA,TGTGCCAGCAGCCTTCAGTGGAGCACTGAAGCTTTCTTT,CASSLQWSTEAFF
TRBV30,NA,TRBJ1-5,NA,TGTGCCTGGAGTTCGCAGGGGAAGCAGCCCCAGCATTTT,CAWSSQGKQPQHF
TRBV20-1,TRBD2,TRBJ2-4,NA,TGCAGTGCTAGAGGGGAGGGCTCTTTAGCCAAAAACATTCAGTACTTC,CSARGEGSLAKNIQYF
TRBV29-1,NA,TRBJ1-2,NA,TGCAGCGTTCAGGGGACCTATGGCTACACCTTC,CSVQGTYGYTF
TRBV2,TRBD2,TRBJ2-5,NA,TGTGCCAGCAGGGAAGGAGCTAGCGGGTACCAAGAGACCCAGTACTTC,CASREGASGYQETQYF
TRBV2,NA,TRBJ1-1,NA,TGTGCCAGCAGTGAAGGAGTAATCTCGGCTTTCTTT,CASSEGVISAFF
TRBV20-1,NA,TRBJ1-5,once,TGCAGTGCTAGAGCGTCTACTCAGCCCCAGCATTTT,CSARASTQPQHF
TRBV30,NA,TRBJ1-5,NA,TGTGCCTGGAGTCGAGGGGCAGTCAACTATCAGCCCCAGCATTTT,CAWSRGAVNYQPQHF
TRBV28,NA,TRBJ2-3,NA,TGTGCCAGCAGTCTCCGGGCTACGCAGTATTTT,CASSLRATQYF